A single sample gave rise to the 25 T cell receptor beta chains below, sequenced in a study of T cells in Graves' hyperthyroidism and ophthalmopathy. Authors of the study amplified TCR beta CDR3 regions from RNA transcripts. The HTBI primer set was used in a first-round RT-PCR of the TCR CDR3. TCRdb re-derived calls from the multiplex PCR reads in MiXCR, one entry per CDR3 protein. The sample shows under 350,000 distinct CDR3 sequences, over 15% of them seen only once. Source material: blood. These TCRs come from a woman aged 60-70 years with Graves' ophthalmopathy.

This rearrangement joins TRBV19 to TRBJ2-6, with D perhaps matching TRBD1 (5 bases). Trimming removed 7 bases at V and 1 base at J, with 14 bases between. Germline loops: CDR1 LNHDA, CDR2 SQIVND (reference sequence). This CDR3 is built from 16 residues. The CDR3 reads CASNPGMRSGANVLTF. CDR3 nucleotide sequence: TGTGCCAGTAACCCAGGGATGAGATCTGGGGCCAACGTCCTGACTTTC.

The V gene is TRBV30, the J gene TRBJ2-2, with TRBD1 matching over 9 bases. The CDR3 covers 15 residues. The J segment lost 4 bases and the V segment lost 1 base, leaving 4 bases of the junction unmatched. Germline CDR1 reads GTSNPN; CDR2 reads SVGIG (reference sequence). The CDR3 nucleotides read TGTGCCTGGAGTGGGTGGGACAGGGCCACCGGGGAGCTGTTTTTT. Translating it yields CAWSGWDRATGELFF.

In this sample, this clonotype turned up many times. The V gene is TRBV28, the J gene TRBJ2-7; 11 bases align to TRBD2. The length of the CDR3 is 15 residues. Germline V CDR1 and CDR2: MDHEN, SYDVKM. The trim removed 3 bases at V and 3 bases at J, leaving 4 bases unmatched. DNA for the CDR3: TGTGCCAGCAGTTTGTTGGGACTAGCGGTCTACGAGCAGTACTTC. Translated: CASSLLGLAVYEQYF.

This clonotype was picked up many times. The V gene is TRBV20-1, the J gene TRBJ1-1; 8 positions match TRBD1. CDR1 DFQATT and CDR2 SNEGSKA come from the germline V gene (reference sequence). The J segment lost 6 bases and the V segment lost 6 bases, leaving 6 bases of the junction unmatched. The CDR3 has 12 amino acids. The CDR3 protein is CSAQDRAAEAFF. Written as DNA, the CDR3 is TGCAGTGCCCAGGACAGGGCGGCTGAAGCTTTCTTT.

This clonotype was observed a few times. The chain carries TRBV7-9 and TRBJ1-1; tentative D call: TRBD1 (6 bases). V was clipped by 3 bases and J by 8 bases, with 13 bases between them. Germline V gene data show CDR1 as SEHNR and CDR2 as FQNEAQ (reference sequence). There are 13 residues in the CDR3. The CDR3 loop is CASSLDDGGEAFF. In nucleotides, the CDR3 is TGTGCCAGCAGCTTGGATGATGGGGGCGAAGCTTTCTTT.

The chain has TRBV20-1 and TRBJ2-3, with 7 nucleotides matching TRBD1. Germline CDR1 is DFQATT and CDR2 is SNEGSKA (reference sequence). The CDR3 has 16 amino acids. Trimming took 4 bases from V and 6 from J; bases not matched to a gene: 16. The CDR3 region is CSAIPSPLPRGDTQYF. Written as DNA, the CDR3 is TGCAGTGCTATCCCTTCGCCGTTGCCCAGGGGGGATACGCAGTATTTT.

This clonotype was detected many times. The rearrangement links TRBV7-2 to TRBJ1-5, with D unclear. Trimming took off 5 bases at V and 0 bases at J, with 14 bases between the two ends. Germline V gives CDR1 SGHTA, CDR2 FQGNSA. This CDR3 comprises 16 residues. The CDR3 DNA follows: TGTGCCAGCAGCCAATTCTCCAGCGATAGCAATCAGCCCCAGCATTTT. Translated, it gives CASSQFSSDSNQPQHF.

Concerning this clonotype: The junction differs from germline at one of its ends, possibly a read error. V usage is TRBV6-5 and J usage is TRBJ2-1, with D perhaps matching TRBD1 (6 bases). This CDR3 region has 12 residues. Germline V gene lookup returns CDR1 MNHEY and CDR2 SVGAGI. The CDR3 nucleotides read TGTGCCAGCAGTTTAGGGCGTACCGCAGGGGTCTTC. Encoded protein: CASSLGRTAGVF.

This clonotype was detected many times. The rearrangement links TRBV2 to TRBJ2-7, with 7 bases that match TRBD2. Trimming at V came to 6 bases and at J to 7 bases, leaving 9 bases not matched to a gene. The CDR3 extends over 13 amino acids. Per the germline V gene, CDR1 is SNHLY and CDR2 is FYNNEI. CDR3 nucleotide sequence: TGTGCCAGCAGGGAGAGACTAGCACGGGAGCAGTACTTC. Translated, it gives CASRERLAREQYF. The entire variable domain, with the rest obtained from reference TRBV2 and TRBJ2-7, is as follows: EPEVTQTPSHQVTQMGQEVILRCVPISNHLYFYWYRQILGQKVEFLVSFYNNEISEKSEIFDDQFSVERPDGSNFTLKIRSTKLEDSAMYFCASRERLAREQYFGPGTRLTVT.

This clonotype was picked up a small number of times. The chain links TRBV3-1 to TRBJ2-2; no clear D. CDR3 length: 14 residues. The germline V gene has CDR1 LGHDT and CDR2 YNNKEL (reference sequence). V was clipped by 5 bases and J by 2 bases, with 9 bases between them. The CDR3 reads CASSFPGNTGELFF. DNA of the CDR3: TGTGCCAGCAGCTTCCCAGGAAACACCGGGGAGCTGTTTTTT.

This clonotype was counted many times. This chain uses TRBV5-1 with TRBJ1-4; TRBD1 is a possible D gene (5 bases). Germline lookup yields CDR1 SGHRS and CDR2 YFSETQ. The CDR3 has 15 amino acids. The V end lost 4 bases, the J end lost 0 bases, and 10 bases lay between the germline ends. The CDR3 DNA follows: TGCGCCAGCAGCCCAACAGGAGCAACTAATGAAAAACTGTTTTTT. The encoded protein is CASSPTGATNEKLFF.

Many counts were recorded for this clonotype. The V and J genes are TRBV6-2 or TRBV6-3 and TRBJ1-5, with D hard to call. The CDR3 contains 14 residues. Germline V CDR1 and CDR2: MNHEY, SVGEGT. V was trimmed by 8 bases and J by 3 bases, leaving 14 bases between them. The CDR3 coding sequence is TGTGCCAGCCGGCTCTCGGGGAACAATCAGCCCCAGCATTTT. As protein: CASRLSGNNQPQHF.

The chain uses TRBV5-1 and TRBJ1-1; a weak D match, TRBD1 (5 bases). CDR1 and CDR2 (germline): SGHRS, YFSETQ. The CDR3 is 13 amino acids. Trimming pared 6 bases from V and 4 bases from J, leaving 13 bases between. CDR3 sequence: CASKVQVVTEAFF. The CDR3 region has the DNA TGCGCCAGCAAGGTACAGGTGGTCACTGAAGCTTTCTTT.

This clonotype was detected many times. The chain couples TRBV6-1 to TRBJ2-5; the D gene is possibly TRBD2 (7 bases). The CDR3 length is 15 residues. Trimming removed 5 bases at V and 5 bases at J, with 18 bases between. Germline V gives CDR1 MNHNS, CDR2 SASEGT. The chain's CDR3 is CASSFGGRLGETQYF. The CDR3, as DNA: TGTGCCAGCAGTTTCGGGGGGCGGTTGGGGGAGACCCAGTACTTC.

V usage is TRBV7-2 and J usage is TRBJ2-1; 9 bases map to TRBD1. From germline, CDR1 is SGHTA and CDR2 FQGNSA. There are 16 residues in the CDR3. The J segment lost 10 bases and the V segment lost 2 bases, leaving 12 bases of the junction unmatched. CDR3 DNA sequence: TGTGCCAGCAGCTTATTTGTTGGACAGGGGTTTAGCGAGCAGTTCTTC. It encodes CASSLFVGQGFSEQFF.

This clonotype was seen repeatedly, ten times or more. The V call is TRBV6-1, the J call TRBJ1-1; D uncertain. This CDR3 has 15 residues. With 5 bases removed from V and 0 bases from J, the gap between germline ends came to 13 bases. CDR1 and CDR2 from the germline V gene are MNHNS and SASEGT. The CDR3 nucleotides are TGTGCCAGCAGTCCGCCCGGAGGGATGAACACTGAAGCTTTCTTT. This gives the protein CASSPPGGMNTEAFF.

This sequence joins TRBV9 and TRBJ2-3, with TRBD2 as a possible D gene (5 bases). Deletions cut 3 bases from V and 2 bases from J, with 10 bases between. In germline, CDR1 is SGDLS, CDR2 YYNGEE. The CDR3 length is 14 residues. DNA of the CDR3: TGTGCCAGCAGCGCCGGGAACCCCACAGATACGCAGTATTTT. Its protein product is CASSAGNPTDTQYF.

The chain has TRBV5-1 and TRBJ2-2, with 8 nucleotides matching TRBD1. Trimming removed 7 bases from V and 1 base from J; junction bases left unmatched: 3. CDR3 size: 14 residues. CDR1 and CDR2 from the germline V gene are SGHRS and YFSETQ. The CDR3 is CASHGTGNTGELFF. The CDR3 bases are TGCGCCAGCCACGGGACAGGGAACACCGGGGAGCTGTTTTTT.

This clonotype was counted only a few times. This chain joins TRBV29-1 and TRBJ2-5; D perhaps matches TRBD1 (6 bases). The germline V and J ends were trimmed by 1 base and 4 bases, with 7 bases remaining between them. Germline V gene lookup returns CDR1 SQVTM and CDR2 ANQGSEA. This CDR3 spans 12 amino acids. CDR3 bases: TGCAGCGTTGAAGGGGGGCGAGAGACCCAGTACTTC. Amino acids: CSVEGGRETQYF.

This clonotype came up a few times. V and J are TRBV6-2 or TRBV6-3 and TRBJ2-1, with D perhaps TRBD1 (6 bases). The CDR3 spans 18 residues. The V end was cut by 4 bases, the J end by 0 bases, with 19 bases between. Looked up from germline, CDR1 is MNHEY and CDR2 is SVGEGT. In DNA, the CDR3 is TGTGCCAGCAGTTCCCCGGTAGGACAGACGAGCTCCTACAATGAGCAGTTCTTC. This encodes CASSSPVGQTSSYNEQFF.

The CDR3: CASSPIGGTRESPLHF. CDR3 nucleotides: TGTGCCAGCAGCCCGATCGGAGGGACACGCGAATCACCCCTCCACTTT. The chain combines TRBV3-1 with TRBJ1-6, with D possibly TRBD1 on 6 matching bases. CDR1 LGHDT and CDR2 YNNKEL come from the germline V gene (reference sequence). Trimming shortened V by 4 bases and J by 10 bases, and 20 bases separated the two germline ends. The CDR3 length is 16 residues.

This clonotype occurred a few times. The gene calls are TRBV20-1 and TRBJ2-3; 11 nucleotides match TRBD2. V dropped 8 bases and J dropped 0; count of bases not matched to a gene: 16. The CDR3 is made up of 18 amino acids. CDR1 DFQATT and CDR2 SNEGSKA come from the germline V gene (reference sequence). The CDR3 loop reads CSPKLLAGGPHSTDTQYF. DNA of the CDR3: TGCAGTCCGAAACTGCTAGCGGGGGGCCCCCATAGCACAGATACGCAGTATTTT.

Many counts were recorded for this clonotype. The V gene is TRBV7-2, the J gene TRBJ2-7; TRBD1 matches 7 bases. The CDR3 extends over 14 amino acids. The V segment lost 5 bases and the J segment 7 bases; nucleotides outside the gene matches: 11. From germline, CDR1 is SGHTA and CDR2 FQGNSA. The CDR3 bases are TGTGCCAGCAGCCTGACTGGACAGGCCACAGAGCAGTACTTC. Its protein product is CASSLTGQATEQYF.

This clonotype showed up many times. The rearrangement joins TRBV6-4 to TRBJ2-2; TRBD1 is a possible D gene (5 bases). Germline loops: CDR1 MRHNA, CDR2 SNTAGT. The V end was cut by 4 bases, the J end by 5 bases, with 8 bases between. The CDR3 has 13 amino acids. CDR3 in amino acids: CASSVTVTGELFF. CDR3 in DNA: TGTGCCAGCAGTGTGACAGTTACCGGGGAGCTGTTTTTT.

This clonotype was recorded many times. The chain is built from TRBV20-1 and TRBJ2-4; TRBD1 aligns across 10 bases. Germline assignment: CDR1 DFQATT and CDR2 SNEGSKA (reference sequence). Trimming cost V 6 bases and J 6 bases; bases outside gene matches: 5. The CDR3 runs to 13 residues. CDR3 bases: TGCAGTGCCTTTAGGACAGGGGGAAACATTCAGTACTTC. It specifies CSAFRTGGNIQYF.